Presented here are 32 T cell receptor beta chains from one specimen sequenced in a study of shared clonotypes between healthy human individuals. Sequencing was performed with immunoSEQ multiplex PCR; in TCRdb, only in-frame clones are kept and a portion is missing. The table includes 450,000 to 500,000 clones, roughly 85% detected once. What was sequenced was PBMCs. The receptors come from a woman in her 40s in good health. Some clones in this sample may be carry-over from other donors' samples.

The chain combines TRBV5-1 with TRBJ2-4, with D perhaps TRBD1 or TRBD2 (5 bases each). CDR3 length equals 12 residues. Germline-derived CDR1 and CDR2 are SGHRS and YFSETQ. V lost 3 bases, J lost 6 bases, and 7 bases lay in between. The CDR3, as DNA: TGCGCCAGCAGCTGGGACGGAAACATTCAGTACTTC. Encoded protein: CASSWDGNIQYF.

This clone was counted a single time. The chain combines TRBV28 with TRBJ1-1, with D possibly matching TRBD1 (5 bases). Germline CDR1 reads MDHEN; CDR2 reads SYDVKM. Trimming shortened V by 6 bases and J by 5 bases, and 25 bases separated the two germline ends. The CDR3 has 17 residues. Here the CDR3 reads CASRQFGRVRVDTEAFF. The DNA for the CDR3 is TGTGCCAGCAGACAATTTGGCAGGGTAAGAGTGGATACTGAAGCTTTCTTT.

At least ten counts were recorded for this clone. V and J are TRBV6-4 and TRBJ1-2; D ambiguous. V lost 0 bases and J 4 bases, leaving 9 bases between the germline ends. Looked up from germline, CDR1 is MRHNA and CDR2 is SNTAGT. CDR3 length equals 14 residues. In nucleotides, the CDR3 is TGTGCCAGCAGTGACTCGGCTGAATCCTATGGCTACACCTTC. Amino acid sequence: CASSDSAESYGYTF.

The CDR3 protein is CASSFSGAVTQYF. The CDR3 nucleotides read TGTGCCAGCAGTTTCTCCGGGGCGGTCACCCAGTACTTC. V and J are TRBV27 and TRBJ2-5, with D perhaps given as TRBD1 or TRBD2 (5 bases each). The germline CDR1 and CDR2 sequences are MNHEY and SMNVEV (reference sequence). The V end was cut by 3 bases, the J end by 8 bases, with 13 bases between. The CDR3 is 13 residues long.

The V gene is TRBV11-2, the J gene TRBJ1-1, with TRBD1 matching 7 bases. Germline lookup yields CDR1 SGHAT and CDR2 FQNNGV. The CDR3 is 17 residues long. The V gene end was trimmed by 4 bases and the J gene end by 0 bases; junction bases not matched to a gene: 11. The CDR3 sequence is CASSSYPGTALNTEAFF. The CDR3 DNA reads TGTGCCAGCAGCTCCTACCCCGGGACAGCCTTGAACACTGAAGCTTTCTTT. Full variable domain (rest looked up from reference TRBV11-2 and TRBJ1-1): EAGVAQSPRYKIIEKRQSVAFWCNPISGHATLYWYQQILGQGPKLLIQFQNNGVVDDSQLPKDRFSAERLKGVDSTLKIQPAKLEDSAVYLCASSSYPGTALNTEAFFGQGTRLTVV.

The chain employs TRBV5-4 and TRBJ2-7; D is unclear. The CDR3 has 15 amino acids. Germline assignment: CDR1 SGHNT and CDR2 YYREEE (reference sequence). V was trimmed by 0 bases and J by 0 bases, leaving 10 bases between them. CDR3 coding DNA: TGTGCCAGCAGCTTGGGCCAGAGACCCTCCTACGAGCAGTACTTC. Translated, it gives CASSLGQRPSYEQYF.

This rearrangement joins TRBV10-2 to TRBJ2-2; D is possibly TRBD1 (7 bases). This CDR3 spans 15 amino acids. Germline loops: CDR1 WSHSY, CDR2 SAAADI. V gave up 6 bases and J gave up 3 bases, with 14 bases separating them. The CDR3 reads CASRWGQRDTGELFF. For the CDR3, the DNA is TGCGCCAGCAGGTGGGGACAGCGGGACACCGGGGAGCTGTTTTTT.

J is TRBJ1-1 and V is TRBV7-3; D possibly corresponds to TRBD1 (5 bases). Trimming removed 9 bases from V and 3 bases from J, with 20 bases in between. This CDR3 is 15 amino acids long. From germline, CDR1 is SGHTA and CDR2 FQGTGA. The CDR3 loop reads CASLPSGGLYTEAFF. The CDR3 DNA is TGTGCCAGTCTCCCCTCCGGGGGGTTGTACACTGAAGCTTTCTTT.

This chain connects TRBV10-1 to TRBJ1-2; D is ambiguous. This CDR3 comprises 14 residues. Trimming left V 2 bases short and J 2 bases short, with 9 bases between. Germline loops: CDR1 WNHNN, CDR2 SYGVQD (reference sequence). The CDR3 nucleotides read TGCGCCAGCAGTGAGCCTTTACGAAACTATGGCTACACCTTC. It is translated as CASSEPLRNYGYTF.

The gene calls are TRBV18 and TRBJ2-7; D call uncertain. Germline CDR1 is KGHSH and CDR2 is LQKENI. V was trimmed by 3 bases and J by 3 bases, leaving 18 bases between them. This CDR3 comprises 16 residues. The CDR3: CASSPPGLGSDYEQYF. Written as DNA, the CDR3 is TGTGCCAGCTCACCCCCGGGCCTCGGGTCGGACTACGAGCAGTACTTC. The entire variable domain, with the rest obtained from reference TRBV18 and TRBJ2-7, is as follows: NAGVMQNPRHLVRRRGQEARLRCSPMKGHSHVYWYRQLPEEGLKFMVYLQKENIIDESGMPKERFSAEFPKEGPSILRIQQVVRGDSAAYFCASSPPGLGSDYEQYFGPGTRLTVT.

The gene calls are TRBV18 and TRBJ1-6; D gene uncertain. V was pared by 2 bases and J by 4 bases, with 3 bases between. The CDR3 spans 13 residues. The germline gives CDR1 KGHSH, CDR2 LQKENI. The CDR3 sequence: CASSPKYNSPLHF. DNA for the CDR3: TGTGCCAGCTCACCAAAGTATAATTCACCCCTCCACTTT.

The CDR3 spells CASSLRTGANTEAFF. The CDR3 DNA is TGTGCCAGTAGCCTCCGGACGGGGGCGAACACTGAAGCTTTCTTT. The chain couples TRBV19 to TRBJ1-1, with D possibly matching TRBD1 (6 bases). Germline CDR1 and CDR2: LNHDA and SQIVND (reference sequence). The CDR3 has 15 amino acids. The V and J ends lost 6 bases and 1 base respectively, with 15 bases between them.

As concerns this clone: Other DNA variants within this sample encode the same CDR3. V usage is TRBV18 and J usage is TRBJ1-1; D not certain. Trimming stripped 3 bases from V and 3 bases from J, with 8 bases between. There are 13 residues in the CDR3. Germline CDR1 is KGHSH and CDR2 is LQKENI. The CDR3 is CASSPGLDTEAFF. DNA of the CDR3: TGTGCCAGCTCACCCGGACTCGACACTGAAGCTTTCTTT.

V usage is TRBV9 and J usage is TRBJ2-5; 8 positions match TRBD2. This CDR3 region has 14 residues. Germline V gene data show CDR1 as SGDLS and CDR2 as YYNGEE. The trim removed 0 bases at V and 4 bases at J, leaving 2 bases unmatched. CDR3 sequence: CASSVDAGGETQYF. The DNA for the CDR3 is TGTGCCAGCAGCGTAGACGCGGGAGGAGAGACCCAGTACTTC.

V gene TRBV2 combines with J gene TRBJ2-3; no firm D call. V gave up 5 bases and J gave up 7 bases, with 7 bases separating them. The CDR3 totals 11 residues. The germline V gene has CDR1 SNHLY and CDR2 FYNNEI. CDR3 in DNA: TGTGCCAGCAGTCCAGATCATACGCAGTATTTT. As protein: CASSPDHTQYF. The variable domain in full, completed from reference TRBV2 and TRBJ2-3, reads EPEVTQTPSHQVTQMGQEVILRCVPISNHLYFYWYRQILGQKVEFLVSFYNNEISEKSEIFDDQFSVERPDGSNFTLKIRSTKLEDSAMYFCASSPDHTQYFGPGTRLTVL.

V gene TRBV10-1 combines with J gene TRBJ2-3; no firm D call. The CDR3 totals 12 residues. V shed 5 bases and J shed 5 bases, with 8 bases lying between them. CDR1 is WNHNN and CDR2 is SYGVQD in the germline V gene (reference sequence). For the CDR3, the DNA is TGCGCCAGCAGTCCGGATGTAGATACGCAGTATTTT. Protein: CASSPDVDTQYF.

This clone was observed once. This chain joins TRBV18 and TRBJ2-2; TRBD2 aligns across 9 bases. Losses at the gene ends were 3 bases for V and 6 bases for J; bases not matched to a gene: 14. This CDR3 contains 18 residues. Per germline, CDR1 KGHSH and CDR2 LQKENI. CDR3 sequence: CASSPGRGRALGAGELFF. For the CDR3, the DNA is TGTGCCAGCTCACCGGGGCGCGGGAGGGCCCTCGGCGCCGGGGAGCTGTTTTTT.

The chain uses TRBV30 and TRBJ1-1; D gene ambiguous. There are 13 residues in the CDR3. Germline assignment: CDR1 GTSNPN and CDR2 SVGIG (reference sequence). V shed 1 base and J shed 1 base, with 7 bases lying between them. This chain's CDR3 is CAWSEGGNTEAFF. The CDR3 region has the DNA TGTGCCTGGAGTGAAGGAGGGAACACTGAAGCTTTCTTT.

This clone has only one observation. The chain links TRBV7-8 to TRBJ1-4; a possible D gene is TRBD1 (5 bases). V was pared by 5 bases and J by 2 bases, with 12 bases between. This CDR3 contains 15 residues. Germline V gives CDR1 SGHVS, CDR2 FQNEAQ. The CDR3 loop reads CASSITGGTNEKLFF. In DNA form, the CDR3 reads TGTGCCAGCAGCATTACAGGAGGCACTAATGAAAAACTGTTTTTT.

The CDR3 loop is CASRGESSYNSPLHF. The DNA for the CDR3 is TGTGCCAGCAGAGGGGAGAGCTCCTATAATTCACCCCTCCACTTT. The chain joins TRBV25-1 to TRBJ1-6, with a tentative D call TRBD1 (5 bases). CDR3 length: 15 amino acids. Germline lookup yields CDR1 MGHDK and CDR2 SYGVNS. V was pared by 6 bases and J by 0 bases, with 9 bases between.

The V and J genes are TRBV21-1 and TRBJ2-5; the table names TRBD1, a call not compared with the DNA. TRBV21-1 is marked as a pseudogene. CDR3 length: 15 amino acids. The CDR3 here is CASSAPGQGLETQYF. The CDR3 region has the DNA TGTGCCAGCAGCGCTCCGGGACAGGGGCTGGAGACCCAGTACTTC.

This rearrangement joins TRBV27 to TRBJ2-7, with D hard to call. Germline CDR1 MNHEY, CDR2 SMNVEV (reference sequence). V lost 3 bases and J 2 bases, leaving 8 bases between the germline ends. The length of the CDR3 is 13 residues. In DNA, the CDR3 is TGTGCCAGCAGTTTCGGTCCACCCTACGAGCAGTACTTC. This sequence encodes CASSFGPPYEQYF.

The chain combines TRBV11-3 with TRBJ2-4; 9 bases line up with TRBD2. V dropped 4 bases and J dropped 7; count of bases not matched to a gene: 5. Germline-derived CDR1 and CDR2 are SGHNT and YENEEA. The CDR3 is made up of 14 amino acids. The CDR3: CASSSRTSANIQYF. The CDR3 coding sequence is TGTGCCAGCAGCTCAAGGACTAGCGCGAACATTCAGTACTTC.

The genes are TRBV6-5 and TRBJ2-7; D might be TRBD1 (6 bases). The CDR3 runs to 13 residues. CDR1 and CDR2 (germline): MNHEY, SVGAGI. The V and J ends lost 5 bases and 5 bases respectively, with 13 bases between them. CDR3 residues: CASSRTGPHEQYF. In DNA form, the CDR3 reads TGTGCCAGCAGTCGAACAGGGCCCCACGAGCAGTACTTC.

This chain uses TRBV2 with TRBJ1-2; 7 bases are shared with TRBD1. With V trimmed by 1 base and J by 5 bases, 7 bases remained unmatched. The CDR3 runs to 15 residues. Germline values: CDR1 SNHLY, CDR2 FYNNEI. For the CDR3, the DNA is TGTGCCAGCAGTGAAGGAGGGGGCGGGTGGTATGGCTACACCTTC. Its translation is CASSEGGGGWYGYTF.

This clone has a handful of counts. The chain carries TRBV5-1 and TRBJ1-1, with D tentatively TRBD1 (6 bases). The germline CDR1 and CDR2 sequences are SGHRS and YFSETQ. The CDR3 is 16 residues long. Trimming took 3 bases from V and 1 from J, leaving 16 bases between them. As DNA, the CDR3 is TGCGCCAGCAGCTCCGGGCCAGGGGTTCGGAACACTGAAGCTTTCTTT. Its protein is CASSSGPGVRNTEAFF. The full variable domain, its missing parts supplied by reference TRBV5-1 and TRBJ1-1, is KAGVTQTPRYLIKTRGQQVTLSCSPISGHRSVSWYQQTPGQGLQFLFEYFSETQRNKGNFPGRFSGRQFSNSRSEMNVSTLELGDSALYLCASSSGPGVRNTEAFFGQGTRLTVV.

In regard to this clone: This same CDR3 is encoded by further DNA sequences in the sample. V gene TRBV7-6 combines with J gene TRBJ1-1; the match to TRBD1 covers 8 bases. Trimming removed 5 bases from V and 2 bases from J; junction bases left unmatched: 7. Germline V gene lookup returns CDR1 SGHVS and CDR2 FNYEAQ. The CDR3 covers 15 residues. The CDR3 spells CASSPWTGRNTEAFF. The CDR3 DNA reads TGTGCCAGCAGCCCGTGGACAGGGAGAAACACTGAAGCTTTCTTT.

The chain uses TRBV4-2 and TRBJ2-1; no clear D. CDR1 LGHNA and CDR2 YNFKEQ come from the germline V gene. The CDR3 spans 14 residues. V was pared by 5 bases and J by 7 bases, with 15 bases between. The CDR3 coding sequence is TGTGCCAGCAGCTCACGAGGCGGAGCGAATGAGCAGTTCTTC. Protein: CASSSRGGANEQFF.

The genes are TRBV18 and TRBJ2-3; TRBD2 agrees at 10 bases. CDR3 length: 19 residues. Unmatched junction bases numbered 17, after V lost 3 bases and J lost 5 bases. Germline values: CDR1 KGHSH, CDR2 LQKENI. In DNA form, the CDR3 reads TGTGCCAGCTCACCGATGGCCGAACTAGCGGGAATGTTAATAGATACGCAGTATTTT. Its protein product is CASSPMAELAGMLIDTQYF.

The chain carries TRBV28 and TRBJ1-4, with 7 bases fitting TRBD1. Germline V lookup: CDR1 MDHEN, CDR2 SYDVKM. The CDR3 has 18 amino acids. Unmatched junction bases numbered 13, after V lost 6 bases and J lost 0 bases. This CDR3 is CASSPPGRGYSTNEKLFF. In nucleotides, the CDR3 is TGTGCCAGCAGCCCCCCAGGCAGGGGGTACTCAACTAATGAAAAACTGTTTTTT.

With regard to this clone: A much larger clone is a single base away; this may be a read error. Within the sample, other DNA sequences also encode this same CDR3. The gene calls are TRBV7-8 and TRBJ2-2; D remains unclear. Germline V lookup: CDR1 SGHVS, CDR2 FQNEAQ. CDR3 size: 12 residues. V lost 4 bases and J 3 bases, leaving 3 bases between the germline ends. DNA of the CDR3: TGTGCCAGCAGCTCCTACACCGGGGAGCTGTTTTTT. It is translated as CASSSYTGELFF.

The CDR3 reads CARGGEGEAFF. For the CDR3, the DNA is TGTGCCAGGGGGGGAGAAGGTGAAGCTTTCTTT. The chain carries TRBV2 and TRBJ1-1; tentatively, D is TRBD1 (5 bases). The CDR3 runs 11 residues. CDR1 and CDR2 from the germline V gene are SNHLY and FYNNEI. Deletions cut 9 bases from V and 7 bases from J, with 12 bases between.